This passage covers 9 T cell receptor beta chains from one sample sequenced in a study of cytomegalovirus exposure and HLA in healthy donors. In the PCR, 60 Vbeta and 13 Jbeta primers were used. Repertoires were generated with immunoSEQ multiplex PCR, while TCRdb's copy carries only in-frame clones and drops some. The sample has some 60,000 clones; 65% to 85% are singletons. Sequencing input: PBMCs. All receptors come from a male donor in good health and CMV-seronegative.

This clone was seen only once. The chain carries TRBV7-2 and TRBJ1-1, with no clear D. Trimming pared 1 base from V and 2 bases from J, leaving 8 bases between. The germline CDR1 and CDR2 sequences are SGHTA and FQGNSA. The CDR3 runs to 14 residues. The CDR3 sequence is CASSLGRVNTEAFF. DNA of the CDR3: TGTGCCAGCAGCTTAGGCCGGGTCAACACTGAAGCTTTCTTT.

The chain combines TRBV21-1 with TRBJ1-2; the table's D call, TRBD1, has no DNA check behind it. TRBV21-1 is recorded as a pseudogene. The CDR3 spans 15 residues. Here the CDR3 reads CASSKVQGQNYGYTF. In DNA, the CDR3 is TGTGCCAGCAGCAAAGTGCAGGGGCAGAACTATGGCTACACCTTC.

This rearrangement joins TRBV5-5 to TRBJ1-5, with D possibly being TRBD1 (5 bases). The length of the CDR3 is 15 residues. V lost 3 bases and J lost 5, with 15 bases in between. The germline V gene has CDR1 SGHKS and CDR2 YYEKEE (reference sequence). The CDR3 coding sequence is TGTGCCAGCAGCTCCTCCCACAGGAACGATCAGCCCCAGCATTTT. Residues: CASSSSHRNDQPQHF.

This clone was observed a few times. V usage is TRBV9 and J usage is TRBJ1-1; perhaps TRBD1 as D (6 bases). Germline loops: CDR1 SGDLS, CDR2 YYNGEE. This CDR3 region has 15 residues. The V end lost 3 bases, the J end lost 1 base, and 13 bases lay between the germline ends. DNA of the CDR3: TGTGCCAGCAGCGCCACTTTGACAGGGAACACTGAAGCTTTCTTT. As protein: CASSATLTGNTEAFF. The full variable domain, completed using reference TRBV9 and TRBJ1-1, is DSGVTQTPKHLITATGQRVTLRCSPRSGDLSVYWYQQSLDQGLQFLIQYYNGEERAKGNILERFSAQQFPDLHSELNLSSLELGDSALYFCASSATLTGNTEAFFGQGTRLTVV.

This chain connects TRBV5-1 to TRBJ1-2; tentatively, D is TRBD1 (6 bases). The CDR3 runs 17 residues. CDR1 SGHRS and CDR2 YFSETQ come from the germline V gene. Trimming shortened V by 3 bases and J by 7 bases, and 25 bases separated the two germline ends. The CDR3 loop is CASSSTSLTGGRGGYTF. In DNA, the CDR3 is TGCGCCAGCAGCTCCACCTCCCTGACAGGTGGTAGGGGTGGCTACACCTTC.

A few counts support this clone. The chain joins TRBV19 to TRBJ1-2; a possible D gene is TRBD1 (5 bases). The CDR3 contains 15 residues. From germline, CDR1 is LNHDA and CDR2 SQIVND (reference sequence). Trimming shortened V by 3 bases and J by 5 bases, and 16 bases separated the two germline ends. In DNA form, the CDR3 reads TGTGCCAGTAGTATCCGCCAGGTTGGGGCTTATGGCTACACCTTC. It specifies CASSIRQVGAYGYTF.

The DNA of the CDR3 is TGTGCCAGCAGTTACCTTAGGCTTGGAGGGGACAATGAGCAGTTCTTC. It specifies CASSYLRLGGDNEQFF. The J gene is TRBJ2-1, the V gene TRBV6-6; the D gene is possibly TRBD2 (6 bases). The CDR3 totals 16 residues. Trimming pared 2 bases from V and 5 bases from J, leaving 16 bases between. Germline lookup yields CDR1 MNHNY and CDR2 SVGAGI (reference sequence).

The CDR3 reads CASSVGSGSYNEQFF. DNA of the CDR3: TGTGCCAGCAGCGTAGGTAGCGGCTCCTACAATGAGCAGTTCTTC. The chain links TRBV9 to TRBJ2-1; D possibly corresponds to TRBD2 (6 bases). V gave up 0 bases and J gave up 0 bases, with 7 bases separating them. Germline CDR1 and CDR2: SGDLS and YYNGEE. The CDR3 loop spans 15 amino acids.

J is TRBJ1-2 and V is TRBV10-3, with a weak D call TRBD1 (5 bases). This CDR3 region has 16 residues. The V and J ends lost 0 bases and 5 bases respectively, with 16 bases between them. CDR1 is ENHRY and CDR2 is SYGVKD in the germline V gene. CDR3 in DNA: TGTGCCATCAGTGAGTCGAAAGGGCAGGGTGGTTATGGCTACACCTTC. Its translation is CAISESKGQGGYGYTF.